This TCR beta chain came from a study of identical twins. Unique molecular identifiers were present on cDNA, and template switching added a universal primer site. TCRdb re-called the 5' RACE reads through MiXCR, storing one row per CDR3 protein. The sample comprises more than 400,000 distinct CDR3 sequences, roughly 15% of which are singletons, and roughly 0.43% rests with the top ten. This clonotype came up many times. The sample also formed part of further work on yellow fever vaccine responses in identical twins.

The sequence was obtained from a woman aged 18-29 years in good health. Input material: CD4+ T cells sorted from blood.

The CDR3 is CASSSRDTDTQYF. Written as DNA, the CDR3 is TGTGCCAGCAGCTCACGGGACACCGATACGCAGTATTTT. This chain links TRBV3-1 with TRBJ2-3; perhaps TRBD1 as D (6 bases). The CDR3 runs to 13 residues. V lost 5 bases and J lost 6, with 12 bases in between. CDR1 is LGHDT and CDR2 is YNNKEL in the germline V gene (reference sequence).